The T cell receptor beta chain under discussion was sequenced for a study of T cell repertoires in cytomegalovirus infection (dated by TCRdb to between 2018 and 2021). At the level of the whole study: The HLA type of each donor mattered for the analysis, because public TCR beta signatures pointed to carriage of CMV infection along with the matching HLA type. Study-wide findings and limitations: In both this cohort and an independent cohort of 352 donors, the cumulative frequency of public TCR beta family members distinguished carriers of CMV infection plus the relevant HLA type. The ex vivo response was dominated by HLA-C-restricted CMV-specific TCR beta clonotypes, and the single most frequent clonotype in two of eight donors was supplied by these HLA-C-restricted clonotypes.

V and J lose 3 bases and 10 bases, and a span of 10 bases separates them. CDR1 and CDR2, per the germline V gene, are SGHTA and FQGNSA. Including cysteine and phenylalanine, the CDR3 has 13 amino acids. The sequence is cut down to CDR3 DNA, 39 bases in frame from base 1. Sequencing took place on an Illumina HiSeq 1500. TCRdb reprocessing: public reads trimmed at Q25 with fastp, clones called with MiXCR, in-frame beta chains kept. CDR3 protein duplicates are merged, each entry listing the most common genes and DNA. The sample has tens of thousands of distinct CDR3 sequences on record, about 4.2% of them singletons. The ten largest clones represent about 20% of the sample. This clonotype showed up many times. This receptor's antigen is unknown. No base quality information exists; no much larger clone differs at one position.

The sequence was obtained from a human donor in good health (CMV status not recorded). Some clones in this sample may be carry-over from other donors' samples. Sequencing used PBMCs. The receptor chain draws on TRBV7-2 and TRBJ1-6, with TRBD1 perhaps the D gene, on 5 matching bases. CDR3 protein: CASSLQGASPLHF. The DNA reads as follows: TGTGCCAGCAGCTTGCAGGGTGCGTCACCCCTCCACTTT.